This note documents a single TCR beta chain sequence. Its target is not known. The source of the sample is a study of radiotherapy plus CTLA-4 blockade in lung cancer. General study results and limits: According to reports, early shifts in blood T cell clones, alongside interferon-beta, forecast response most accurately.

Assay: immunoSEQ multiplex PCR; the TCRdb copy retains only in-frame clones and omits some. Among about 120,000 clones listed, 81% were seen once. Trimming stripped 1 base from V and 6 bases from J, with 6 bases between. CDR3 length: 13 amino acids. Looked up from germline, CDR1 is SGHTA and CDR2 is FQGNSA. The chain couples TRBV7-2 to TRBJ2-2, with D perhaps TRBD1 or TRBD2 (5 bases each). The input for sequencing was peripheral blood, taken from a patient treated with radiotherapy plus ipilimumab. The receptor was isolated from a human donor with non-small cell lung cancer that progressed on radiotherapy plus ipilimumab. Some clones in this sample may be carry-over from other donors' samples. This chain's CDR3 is CASSLGGSGELFF. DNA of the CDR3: TGTGCCAGCAGCTTAGGGGGGTCCGGGGAGCTGTTTTTT.